This T cell receptor beta chain came from a study of Ad26.COV2.S vaccination and SARS-CoV-2 variants (dated by TCRdb to the early 2020s). In terms of the full investigation: Vaccine-arm donors came from COV1001, a multicentre, randomized, double-blind, placebo-controlled phase I-IIa trial of Ad26.COV2.S in healthy adults. Ad26.COV2.S was administered intramuscularly at 5 x 10^10 or 1 x 10^11 viral particles, either as a single shot or as two shots given 56 days apart. TCRbeta repertoire sequencing was used to assess the specificity and breadth of SARS-CoV-2-reactive T cell receptors after Ad26.COV2.S vaccination. A total of roughly 32 samples were included in the TCR-sequenced set, comprising around 19 Ad26.COV2.S vaccine recipients, 5 placebo recipients and 8 SARS-CoV-2 convalescent individuals. Participants in the trial were split at random into five groups of five each, receiving low-dose or high-dose Ad26.COV2.S once or twice, or else placebo on both occasions. Blinding of investigators to trial group allocation was maintained during experiments and outcome assessment. The investigation overall reported the following: The study lacked the statistical power to compare responses across vaccine doses or regimens. The authors noted that total T cell responses may have been underestimated by the TCR breadth and depth analyses. Comparable non-spike TCR breadth was observed between vaccine and placebo recipients, consistent with only spike being contained in the vaccine. Ad26.COV2.S recipients had higher spike-specific TCR breadth than placebo recipients (P = 0.0014). After vaccination, spike-specific CD8+ and CD4+ T cell responses were reported to show substantial breadth.

Concerning this clone: Its specific antigen is unknown. No clone much larger than this one lies a single base away; base qualities are absent.

In light of the paper, this sample's treatment or condition label describes: about 20 received Ad26.COV2.S at low or high dose, single or two shots; roughly five received placebo; per-sample allocation not given. Repertoires of vaccine and placebo recipients were sequenced from samples taken on day 63 after the first injection. In Cohort 1b, more than 20 adults aged 18-55 years were enrolled at a single site in Boston, USA, between 29 July and 7 August 2020. Ad26.COV2.S consisted of a replication-incompetent adenovirus type 26 vector by which a prefusion-stabilized SARS-CoV-2 spike protein from the original Wuhan strain was expressed. The V end loses 7 bases and the J end loses 7 bases, and a stretch of 23 bases separates them. Measured from the cysteine to the phenylalanine, the CDR3 is 17 residues long. Only the CDR3 part of the read is kept: 51 bases, read in frame from the first base. CDR1 is given as SGHTA and CDR2 as FQGTGA, both from the germline V gene.

The immunoSEQ Assay was used to sequence TCRbeta CDR3 regions. After extraction, genomic DNA underwent amplification by bias-controlled multiplex PCR, followed by high-throughput sequencing. Under the source paper's analysis protocol: To quantify the absolute abundance of each unique TCRbeta CDR3 region, sequences were collapsed and filtered. T cell fraction was estimated by normalization of TCRbeta template counts to usable DNA, with usable DNA being measured through amplification of reference genes present in all nucleated cells. Repertoire TCRs were annotated as SARS-CoV-2-specific by exact matching of V gene, CDR3 amino acid sequence and J gene to a known reactive TCR set. The reference SARS-CoV-2 TCR set came from MIRA and was filtered for enrichment in COVID-19-positive ImmuneCODE repertoires, removing public or cross-reactive TCRs. Based on the MIRA antigens, annotated TCRs were further analysed at the level of specific ORF or position within ORF. Depth was the summed frequency of annotated unique rearrangements, while breadth was defined as annotated unique rearrangements over total unique productive rearrangements. Two-sided Wilcoxon rank-sum tests were used to compare TCR breadth between groups. TCRdb holds this immuneACCESS table with in-frame rearrangements only. Some clones are missing; in checked studies, unresolved V genes explain under half, and the rest has no known cause. V, J and clone size are taken as reported in that table, and D and trimming were inferred from the DNA itself. For this sample the table gives over 400,000 clones, of which roughly 89% were detected only once. 2% to 3% of the sample lies in the top ten.

The receptor's source is a person aged 18 to 65 who received the Ad26.COV2.S COVID-19 vaccine or a placebo. Material: peripheral blood, obtained in a trial of Ad26.COV2.S vaccine versus placebo. The receptor chain draws on TRBV7-3 and TRBJ1-6; perhaps TRBD1 is the D gene, with 5 bases matching. DNA sequence: TGTGCCAGCACCCATGCAAGCCGAGACAGTGAGAATTCACCCCTCCACTTT. It is translated as CASTHASRDSENSPLHF.